This T cell receptor beta chain emerged from a study of blood T cell repertoires in COVID-19. The overall study: Researchers got acute and convalescent COVID-19 samples from the United States, Italy and Spain. Sources were T cells, B-cell-depleted T cells, or PBMCs; the material itself was cDNA or gDNA.

Trimming took off 9 bases at V and 5 bases at J, with 15 bases between the two ends. Per the germline V gene, CDR1 is SGHNT and CDR2 is YYREEE (reference sequence). The CDR3 extends over 13 amino acids. While infection was still active, Seattle patients were enrolled and then followed longitudinally. Under the authors' procedure: It was from reference gene primer amplification that nucleated cell counts were estimated. The data were produced by immunoSEQ multiplex PCR, yet TCRdb's version contains in-frame clones alone and is incomplete. The V and J calls and clone size come from that table; D and trimming were worked out from the DNA. Of about 120,000 clones listed, 85% to 90% are singletons.

The origin of this receptor is an older woman with COVID-19, enrolled during active disease. The chain couples TRBV5-4 to TRBJ1-5; no clear D. Material for sequencing was peripheral blood. The CDR3 loop is CATSPTPDQPQHF. The CDR3 DNA follows: TGTGCCACCTCACCAACCCCAGATCAGCCCCAGCATTTT.